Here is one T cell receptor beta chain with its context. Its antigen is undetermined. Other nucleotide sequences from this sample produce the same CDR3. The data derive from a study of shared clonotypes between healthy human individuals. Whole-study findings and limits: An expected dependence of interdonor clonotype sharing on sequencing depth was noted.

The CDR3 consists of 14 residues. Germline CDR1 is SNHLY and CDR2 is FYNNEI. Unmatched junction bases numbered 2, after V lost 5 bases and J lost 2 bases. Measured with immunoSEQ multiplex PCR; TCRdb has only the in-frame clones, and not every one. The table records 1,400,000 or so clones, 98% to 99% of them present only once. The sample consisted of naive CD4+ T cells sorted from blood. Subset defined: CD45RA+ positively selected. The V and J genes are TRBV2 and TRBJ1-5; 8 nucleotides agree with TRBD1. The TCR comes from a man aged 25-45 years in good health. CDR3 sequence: CASSTGGGNQPQHF. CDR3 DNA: TGTGCCAGCAGTACAGGGGGAGGCAATCAGCCCCAGCATTTT.